This T cell receptor beta chain came from a study of metastatic and nonmetastatic thyroid tumors. Study details: Repertoire comparison spanned blood and tumor or nodule tissue of malignant and benign thyroid patients. Study results and caveats: Malignant thyroid tumors reportedly exceeded benign nodules significantly in TCR beta diversity, with the difference appearing in blood and tumor.

As processed by the authors: Researchers built a distant-metastasis classifier for papillary thyroid cancer that drew on CDR3 differences across clinicopathological groups. TCRdb reprocessed the PCR reads via MiXCR. The V and J calls, along with clone size, are taken from TCRdb and not from the paper's own processing. The data contain roughly 61,000 clones, about 3.8% of them seen just once; the ten biggest clones take up around 20%. Every patient was untreated before thyroid surgery. Germline values: CDR1 DFQATT, CDR2 SNEGSKA (reference sequence). V shed 4 bases and J shed 9 bases, with 22 bases lying between them. This CDR3 contains 15 residues. A note on this clone: Antigen: not known.

This sequence originates from a female donor with papillary thyroid cancer or a benign thyroid nodule (not recorded which). Some clones in this sample may be carry-over from other donors' samples. The sample taken for sequencing was blood. The chain joins TRBV20-1 to TRBJ1-5; D perhaps matches TRBD1 (5 bases). CDR3 in amino acids: CSAKDTGGRRGPQHF. Written as DNA, the CDR3 is TGCAGTGCTAAGGACACCGGGGGACGGAGAGGGCCCCAGCATTTT.